The clone carrying this T cell receptor (beta chain) showed up many times. The antigen is not known. The CDR3 is 13 residues long. The V segment lost 7 bases and the J segment 6 bases; nucleotides outside the gene matches: 7. The germline gives CDR1 SGHTA, CDR2 FQGNSA. These data belong to a study of T cell repertoires in cytomegalovirus infection. As for the study in general: Indicated by public TCR beta signatures were CMV infection and matching HLA type.

Each CDR3 protein is one row after TCRdb ran MiXCR on the reads. This table holds 200,000 or so distinct CDR3 sequences, about 21% found once. Study outcomes and limitations: There were carriers of CMV plus the relevant HLA, and cumulative public TCR beta family frequency identified them. The study found HLA-C-restricted CMV-specific TCR beta clonotypes dominating the ex vivo response.

The source material was PBMCs. This rearrangement joins TRBV7-2 to TRBJ1-2; TRBD1 matches 8 bases. The sequence derives from a human donor in good health (CMV status not recorded). Some clones in this sample may be carry-over from other donors' samples. CDR3 sequence (DNA): TGTGCCAGCACCAGAGACAGGGGCAATGGCTACACCTTC. Its protein is CASTRDRGNGYTF.